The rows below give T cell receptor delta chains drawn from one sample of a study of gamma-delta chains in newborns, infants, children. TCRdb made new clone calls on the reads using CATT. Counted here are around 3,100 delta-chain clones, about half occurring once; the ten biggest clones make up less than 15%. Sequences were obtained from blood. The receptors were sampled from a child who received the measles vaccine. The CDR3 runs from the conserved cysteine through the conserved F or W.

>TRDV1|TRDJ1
CALGDPLEVYWGIRTNTDKLIF
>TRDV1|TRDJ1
CALGELHILSGIGKLIF
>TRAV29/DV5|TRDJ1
CAASAIEGPDTDKLIF
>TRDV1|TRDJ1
CALGELDSALGWLWGLTLRTDKLIF
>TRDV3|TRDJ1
CAWALPVTGGTRRYTDKLIF
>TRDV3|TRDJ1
CAFKRGAHGWGPKDTDKLIF
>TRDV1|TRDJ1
CALGEHPFLRFYWGVDKLIF
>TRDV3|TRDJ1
CAFGRMGDTLGHATDKLIF
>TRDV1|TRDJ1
CALGELFSPRRGWFPYTDKLIF
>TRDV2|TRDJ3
CACDSTGGRSWDTRQMFF
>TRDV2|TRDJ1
CACDRPLRKIRTNWGIGGPDKLIF
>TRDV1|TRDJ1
CALGSCPTFIRTGGYAIDKLIF
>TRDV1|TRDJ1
CALGELEGGDTCDKLIF
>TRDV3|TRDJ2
CAFGFSVWGIPSTAQLFF
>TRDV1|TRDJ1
CALGEQCGLGDGDTDKLIF
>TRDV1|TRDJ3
CALGERILLGGLSPWDTRQMFF
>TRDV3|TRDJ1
CAFRPPPGPLGPYTDKLIF
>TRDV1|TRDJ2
CALGEPPFLRIKCVLGDTAQLFF
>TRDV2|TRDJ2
CACDKMGDTAQLFF
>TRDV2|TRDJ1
CACDAVGLRDKLIF
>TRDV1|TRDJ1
CALGELPLRADKLIF
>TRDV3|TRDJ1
CAFTHTRWGTYTDKLIF
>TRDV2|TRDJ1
CACDTVGAYTDKLIF
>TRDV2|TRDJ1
CACGTAGKSLTGGYTDKLIF
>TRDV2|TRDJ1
CACDILLGDTSDKLIF
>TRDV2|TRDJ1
CACDTLVGLTGGPPRELIF
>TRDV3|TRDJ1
CASMSHTEPVLGTPPKLIF
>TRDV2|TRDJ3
CACDTVLGGSWDTRQMFF
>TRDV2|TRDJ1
CACDTLLGDRSYTDKLIF
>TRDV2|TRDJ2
CACDLLGDTAQLFF
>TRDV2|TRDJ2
CACATVLGDTKGAALGILTAQLFF
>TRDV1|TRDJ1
CALGRTVFLRWLGDTLPHKLIF
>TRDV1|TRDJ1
CALGEQDTDVTDKLIF
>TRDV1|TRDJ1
CALGELSGEGVGRKLIF